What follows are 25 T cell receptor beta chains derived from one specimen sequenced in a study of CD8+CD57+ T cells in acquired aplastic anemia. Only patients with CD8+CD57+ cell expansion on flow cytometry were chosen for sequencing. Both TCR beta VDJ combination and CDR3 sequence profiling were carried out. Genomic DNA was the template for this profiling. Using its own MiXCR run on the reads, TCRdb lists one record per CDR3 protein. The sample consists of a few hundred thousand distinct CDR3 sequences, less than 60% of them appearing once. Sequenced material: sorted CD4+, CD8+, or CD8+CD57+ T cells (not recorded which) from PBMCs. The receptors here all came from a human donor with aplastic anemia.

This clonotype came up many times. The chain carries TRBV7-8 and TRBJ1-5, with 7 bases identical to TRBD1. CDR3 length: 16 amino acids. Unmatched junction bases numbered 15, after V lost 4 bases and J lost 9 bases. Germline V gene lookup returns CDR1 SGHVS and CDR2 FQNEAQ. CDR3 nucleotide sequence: TGTGCCAGCAGCTCTCCTCAGGGGGAAAGGGAATCGCCCCAGCATTTT. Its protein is CASSSPQGERESPQHF.

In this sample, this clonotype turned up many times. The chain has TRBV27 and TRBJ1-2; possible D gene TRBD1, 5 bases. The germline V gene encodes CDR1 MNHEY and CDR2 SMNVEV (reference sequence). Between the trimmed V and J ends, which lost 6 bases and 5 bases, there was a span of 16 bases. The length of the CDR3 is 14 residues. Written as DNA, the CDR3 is TGTGCCAGCAGGCAGGGTACGGAGGGGTATGGCTACACCTTC. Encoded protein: CASRQGTEGYGYTF.

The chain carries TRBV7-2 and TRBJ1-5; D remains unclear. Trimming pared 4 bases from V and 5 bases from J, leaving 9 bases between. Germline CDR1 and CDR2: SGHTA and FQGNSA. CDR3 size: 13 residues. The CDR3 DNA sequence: TGTGCCAGCAGCTCCGGATCGTATCAGCCCCAGCATTTT. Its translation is CASSSGSYQPQHF. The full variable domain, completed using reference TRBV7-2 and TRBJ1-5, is GAGVSQSPSNKVTEKGKDVELRCDPISGHTALYWYRQSLGQGLEFLIYFQGNSAPDKSGLPSDRFSAERTGGSVSTLTIQRTQQEDSAVYLCASSSGSYQPQHFGDGTRLSIL.

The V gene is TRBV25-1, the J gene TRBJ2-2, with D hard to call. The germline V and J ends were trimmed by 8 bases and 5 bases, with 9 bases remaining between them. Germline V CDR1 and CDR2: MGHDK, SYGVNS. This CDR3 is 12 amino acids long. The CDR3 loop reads CASSVPTGELFF. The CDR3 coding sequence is TGTGCCAGCTCAGTACCAACCGGGGAGCTGTTTTTT.

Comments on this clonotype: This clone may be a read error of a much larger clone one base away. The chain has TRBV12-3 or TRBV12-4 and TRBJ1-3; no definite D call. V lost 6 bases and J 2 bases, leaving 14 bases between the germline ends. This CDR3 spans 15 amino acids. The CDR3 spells CASSPHEGTGNTIYF. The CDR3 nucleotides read TGTGCCAGCAGCCCACATGAGGGAACTGGAAACACCATATATTTT.

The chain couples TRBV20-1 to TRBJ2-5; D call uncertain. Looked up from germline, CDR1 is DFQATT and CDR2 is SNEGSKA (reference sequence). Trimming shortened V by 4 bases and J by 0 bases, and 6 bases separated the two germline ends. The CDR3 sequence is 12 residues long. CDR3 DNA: TGCAGTGCTACAGAGTACCAAGAGACCCAGTACTTC. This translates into CSATEYQETQYF.

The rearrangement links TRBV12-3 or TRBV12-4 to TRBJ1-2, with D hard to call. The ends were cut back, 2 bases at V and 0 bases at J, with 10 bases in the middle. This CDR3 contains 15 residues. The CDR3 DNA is TGTGCCAGCAGTTTATGGGGAGAGGCTAACTATGGCTACACCTTC. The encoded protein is CASSLWGEANYGYTF.

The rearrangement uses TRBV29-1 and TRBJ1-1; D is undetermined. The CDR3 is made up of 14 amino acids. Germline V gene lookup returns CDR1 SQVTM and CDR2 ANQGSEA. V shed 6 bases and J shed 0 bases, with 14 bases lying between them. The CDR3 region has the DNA TGCAGCGTGACGCCGGGCGTTTTGAACACTGAAGCTTTCTTT. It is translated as CSVTPGVLNTEAFF.

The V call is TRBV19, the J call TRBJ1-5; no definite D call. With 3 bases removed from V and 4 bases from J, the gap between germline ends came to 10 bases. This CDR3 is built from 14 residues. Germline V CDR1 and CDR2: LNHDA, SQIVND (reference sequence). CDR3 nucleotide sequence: TGTGCCAGTAGTATTATAGGCGGGAATCAGCCCCAGCATTTT. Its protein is CASSIIGGNQPQHF.

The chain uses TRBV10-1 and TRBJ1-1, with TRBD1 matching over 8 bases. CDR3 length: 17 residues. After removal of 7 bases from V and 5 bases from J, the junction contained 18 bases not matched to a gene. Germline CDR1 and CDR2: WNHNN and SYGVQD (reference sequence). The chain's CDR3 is CASIYQETGVSGTEAFF. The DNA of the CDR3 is TGCGCCAGCATCTACCAAGAGACAGGGGTTTCGGGGACTGAAGCTTTCTTT.

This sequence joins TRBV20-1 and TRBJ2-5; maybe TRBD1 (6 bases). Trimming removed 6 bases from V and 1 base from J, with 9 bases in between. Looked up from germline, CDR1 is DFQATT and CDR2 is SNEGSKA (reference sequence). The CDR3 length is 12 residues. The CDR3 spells CSAKTGQETQYF. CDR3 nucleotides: TGCAGTGCCAAGACAGGCCAAGAGACCCAGTACTTC.

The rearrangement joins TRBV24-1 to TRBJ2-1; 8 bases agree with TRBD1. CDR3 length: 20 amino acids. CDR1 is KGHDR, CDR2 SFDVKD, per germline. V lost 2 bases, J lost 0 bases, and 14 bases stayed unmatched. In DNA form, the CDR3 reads TGTGCCACCAGTGATTCGGACAGGGACTCGATTCCCAGCTCCTACAATGAGCAGTTCTTC. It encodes CATSDSDRDSIPSSYNEQFF.

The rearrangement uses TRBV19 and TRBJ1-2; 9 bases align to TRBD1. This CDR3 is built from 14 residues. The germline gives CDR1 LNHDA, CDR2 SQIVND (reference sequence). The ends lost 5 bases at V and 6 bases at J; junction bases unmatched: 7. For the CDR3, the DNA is TGTGCCAGTAGTGTACAGGGGGCAACGGATGGCTACACCTTC. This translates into CASSVQGATDGYTF.

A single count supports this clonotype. The CDR3 loop is CASRAQGNLGEQYF. In DNA form, the CDR3 reads TGTGCCAGCAGAGCTCAGGGGAACTTAGGCGAGCAGTACTTC. This chain joins TRBV2 and TRBJ2-7; weak D call: TRBD1 (6 bases). In germline, CDR1 is SNHLY, CDR2 FYNNEI. V dropped 6 bases and J dropped 6 bases, with 18 bases sitting between them. The CDR3 sequence is 14 residues long.

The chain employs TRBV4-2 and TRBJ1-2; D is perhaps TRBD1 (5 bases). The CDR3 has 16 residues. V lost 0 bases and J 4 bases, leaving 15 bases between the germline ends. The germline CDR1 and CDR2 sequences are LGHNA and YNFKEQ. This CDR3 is CASSQELGDRIYGYTF. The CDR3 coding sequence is TGTGCCAGCAGCCAAGAACTGGGGGACCGGATCTATGGCTACACCTTC.

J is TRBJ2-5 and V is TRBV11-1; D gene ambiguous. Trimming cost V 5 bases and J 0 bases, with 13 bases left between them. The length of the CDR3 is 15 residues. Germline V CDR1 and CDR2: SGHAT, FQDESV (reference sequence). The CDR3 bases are TGTGCCAGCAGCCTTCGATCGATGTACCAAGAGACCCAGTACTTC. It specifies CASSLRSMYQETQYF.

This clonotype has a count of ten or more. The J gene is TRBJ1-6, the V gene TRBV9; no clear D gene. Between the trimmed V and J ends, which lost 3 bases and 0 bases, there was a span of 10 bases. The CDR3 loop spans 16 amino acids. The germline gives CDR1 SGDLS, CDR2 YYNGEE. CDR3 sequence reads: CASSAPAGSYNSPLHF. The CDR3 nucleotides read TGTGCCAGCAGCGCCCCGGCTGGCTCCTATAATTCACCCCTCCACTTT.

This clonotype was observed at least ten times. The CDR3 coding sequence is TGTGCCAGTAGTATAGATCGAGAGACCCAGTACTTC. Translating it yields CASSIDRETQYF. This chain connects TRBV19 to TRBJ2-5, with D hard to call. The length of the CDR3 is 12 residues. CDR1 and CDR2 (germline): LNHDA, SQIVND (reference sequence). Trimming shortened V by 0 bases and J by 4 bases, and 3 bases separated the two germline ends. Together with reference TRBV19 and TRBJ2-5, the CDR3 gives the full variable domain: DGGITQSPKYLFRKEGQNVTLSCEQNLNHDAMYWYRQDPGQGLRLIYYSQIVNDFQKGDIAEGYSVSREKKESFPLTVTSAQKNPTAFYLCASSIDRETQYFGPGTRLLVL.

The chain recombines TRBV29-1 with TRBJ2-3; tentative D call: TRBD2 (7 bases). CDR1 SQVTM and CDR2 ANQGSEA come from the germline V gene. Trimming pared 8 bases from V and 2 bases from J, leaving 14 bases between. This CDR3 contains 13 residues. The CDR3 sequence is CSLRGGHTDTQYF. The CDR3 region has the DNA TGCAGCCTAAGGGGGGGACACACAGATACGCAGTATTTT.

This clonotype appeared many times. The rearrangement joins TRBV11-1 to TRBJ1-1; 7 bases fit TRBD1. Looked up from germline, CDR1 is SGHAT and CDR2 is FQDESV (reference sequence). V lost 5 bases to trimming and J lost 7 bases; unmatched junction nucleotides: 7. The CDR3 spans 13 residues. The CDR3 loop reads CASSPVRGGEAFF. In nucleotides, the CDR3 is TGTGCCAGCAGCCCGGTCAGGGGGGGTGAAGCTTTCTTT.

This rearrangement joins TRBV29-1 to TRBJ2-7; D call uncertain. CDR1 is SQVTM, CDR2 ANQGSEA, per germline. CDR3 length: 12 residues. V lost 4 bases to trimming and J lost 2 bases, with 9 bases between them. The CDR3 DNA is TGCAGCGTTGGACGGGTTGCCTACGAGCAGTACTTC. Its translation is CSVGRVAYEQYF.

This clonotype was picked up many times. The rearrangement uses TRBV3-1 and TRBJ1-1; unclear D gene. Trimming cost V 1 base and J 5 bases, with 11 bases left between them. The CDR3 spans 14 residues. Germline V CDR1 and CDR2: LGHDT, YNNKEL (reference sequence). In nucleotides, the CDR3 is TGTGCCAGCAGCCAAGTGGCGGGCCGAACTGAAGCTTTCTTT. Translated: CASSQVAGRTEAFF. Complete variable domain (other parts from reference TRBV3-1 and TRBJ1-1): DTAVSQTPKYLVTQMGNDKSIKCEQNLGHDTMYWYKQDSKKFLKIMFSYNNKELIINETVPNRFSPKSPDKAHLNLHINSLELGDSAVYFCASSQVAGRTEAFFGQGTRLTVV.

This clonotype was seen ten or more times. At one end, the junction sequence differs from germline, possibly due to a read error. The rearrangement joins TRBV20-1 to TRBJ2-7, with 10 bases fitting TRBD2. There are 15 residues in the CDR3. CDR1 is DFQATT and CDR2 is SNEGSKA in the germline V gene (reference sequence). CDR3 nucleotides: TGCAGTGCCAGAGCCACTAGCGGGGCTTACTACGAGCAGTACTTC. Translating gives CSARATSGAYYEQYF.

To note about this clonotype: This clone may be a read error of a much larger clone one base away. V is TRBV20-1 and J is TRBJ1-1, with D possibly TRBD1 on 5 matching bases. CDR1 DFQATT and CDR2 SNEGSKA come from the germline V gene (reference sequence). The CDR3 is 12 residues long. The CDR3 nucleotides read TGCCGGAGGGCCGGGGGAAACACTGAAGCTTTCTTT. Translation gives CRRAGGNTEAFF.

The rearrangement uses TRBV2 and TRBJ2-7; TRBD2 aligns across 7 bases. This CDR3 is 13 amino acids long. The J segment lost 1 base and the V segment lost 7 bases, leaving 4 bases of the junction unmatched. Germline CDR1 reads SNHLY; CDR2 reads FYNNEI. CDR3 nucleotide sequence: TGTGCCAGCAAGCTAGCGGTTTCCTACGAGCAGTACTTC. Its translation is CASKLAVSYEQYF.